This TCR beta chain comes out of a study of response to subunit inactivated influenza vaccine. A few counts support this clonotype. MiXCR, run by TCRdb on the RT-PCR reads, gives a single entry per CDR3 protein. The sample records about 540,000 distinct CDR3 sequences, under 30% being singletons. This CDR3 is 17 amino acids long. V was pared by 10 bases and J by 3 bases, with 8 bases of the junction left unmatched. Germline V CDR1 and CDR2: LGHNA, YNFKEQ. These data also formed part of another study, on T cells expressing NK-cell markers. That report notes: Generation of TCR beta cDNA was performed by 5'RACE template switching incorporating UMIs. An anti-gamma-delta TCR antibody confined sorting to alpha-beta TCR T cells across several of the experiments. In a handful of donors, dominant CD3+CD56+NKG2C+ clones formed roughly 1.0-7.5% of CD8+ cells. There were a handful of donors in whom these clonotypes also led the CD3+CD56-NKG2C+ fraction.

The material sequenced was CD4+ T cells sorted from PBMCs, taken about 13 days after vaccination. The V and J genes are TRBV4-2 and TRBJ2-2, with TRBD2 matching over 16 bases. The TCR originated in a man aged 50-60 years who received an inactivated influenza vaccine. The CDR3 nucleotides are TGTGCCACCAGGGGACTAGCGGGGGGGCTTGACACCGGGGAGCTGTTTTTT. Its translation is CATRGLAGGLDTGELFF.